The 8 T cell receptor beta chains presented below share a single source sample, sequenced in a study of cytomegalovirus exposure and HLA in healthy donors. This PCR relied on a set of 60 Vbeta primers and 13 Jbeta primers. The protocol was immunoSEQ multiplex PCR, while the TCRdb copy is restricted to in-frame clones and leaves out a portion. The table records fewer than 150,000 clones, 60% to 85% of them present only once. Sequences were obtained from PBMCs. Receptors originate from a male donor in good health and CMV-seronegative.

The V call is TRBV2, the J call TRBJ2-5, with unresolved D. Trimming left V 3 bases short and J 3 bases short, with 5 bases between. CDR3 length equals 12 residues. CDR1 and CDR2 from the germline V gene are SNHLY and FYNNEI. CDR3 coding DNA: TGTGCCAGCAGTGAGAGGAAAGAGACCCAGTACTTC. This encodes CASSERKETQYF.

The J gene is TRBJ2-1, the V gene TRBV9; 11 bases fit TRBD2. The CDR3 has 15 amino acids. Germline V lookup: CDR1 SGDLS, CDR2 YYNGEE. With 0 bases clipped from V and 8 bases from J, the junction kept 4 bases outside the gene matches. CDR3 nucleotide sequence: TGTGCCAGCAGCGTAGGACTAGCGGGAATACATGAGCAGTTCTTC. Encoded protein: CASSVGLAGIHEQFF.

The rearrangement links TRBV18 to TRBJ1-6, with TRBD1 as a possible D gene (6 bases). The V end lost 6 bases, the J end lost 5 bases, and 20 bases lay between the germline ends. Germline V lookup: CDR1 KGHSH, CDR2 LQKENI. The CDR3 consists of 17 residues. Written as DNA, the CDR3 is TGTGCCAGCTCCCTAACTCCACAGGGCAATCATAATTCACCCCTCCACTTT. It specifies CASSLTPQGNHNSPLHF.

V gene TRBV5-1 combines with J gene TRBJ2-7; 7 bases are shared with TRBD1. CDR1 is SGHRS, CDR2 YFSETQ, per germline. CDR3 length equals 15 residues. V trimming: 0 bases; J trimming: 3 bases; junction bases outside the gene matches: 6. CDR3 residues: CASSLVSGQNYEQYF. CDR3 DNA sequence: TGCGCCAGCAGCTTGGTTTCGGGACAGAACTACGAGCAGTACTTC.

Note on this clone: A junction boundary mismatches the germline segment, possibly from a read error. CDR3 coding DNA: TGTGCCAGCAGCCCCCGAGACTCTCGAAACACCATATATTTT. Its translation is CASSPRDSRNTIYF. The chain links TRBV5-4 to TRBJ1-3, with D unclear. CDR3 length: 14 residues. CDR1 and CDR2 (germline): SGHNT, YYREEE (reference sequence).

This rearrangement joins TRBV7-2 to TRBJ1-2; D is possibly TRBD1 (6 bases). Germline CDR1 is SGHTA and CDR2 is FQGNSA. Trimming took 5 bases from V and 5 from J, leaving 9 bases between them. The CDR3 runs 12 residues. For the CDR3, the DNA is TGTGCCAGCAGCCCGCAGGGGTATGGCTACACCTTC. Residues: CASSPQGYGYTF.

This clone showed up just once. This sequence joins TRBV5-1 and TRBJ1-4; D gene uncertain. Germline V lookup: CDR1 SGHRS, CDR2 YFSETQ. The CDR3 is 15 residues long. Deletions cut 0 bases from V and 5 bases from J, with 11 bases between. CDR3 bases: TGCGCCAGCAGCTTGGATGGCCACAAGAATGAAAAACTGTTTTTT. This gives the protein CASSLDGHKNEKLFF. Combining the CDR3 with reference TRBV5-1 and TRBJ1-4 gives the whole variable domain KAGVTQTPRYLIKTRGQQVTLSCSPISGHRSVSWYQQTPGQGLQFLFEYFSETQRNKGNFPGRFSGRQFSNSRSEMNVSTLELGDSALYLCASSLDGHKNEKLFFGSGTQLSVL.

The rearrangement uses TRBV7-9 and TRBJ2-1; the match to TRBD2 covers 8 bases. Trimming took 5 bases from V and 10 from J; bases not matched to a gene: 19. From germline, CDR1 is SEHNR and CDR2 FQNEAQ (reference sequence). The CDR3 spans 17 residues. The chain's CDR3 is CASSRNGLWRGAGEQFF. DNA of the CDR3: TGTGCCAGCAGCAGAAACGGACTTTGGCGGGGGGCGGGGGAGCAGTTCTTC.